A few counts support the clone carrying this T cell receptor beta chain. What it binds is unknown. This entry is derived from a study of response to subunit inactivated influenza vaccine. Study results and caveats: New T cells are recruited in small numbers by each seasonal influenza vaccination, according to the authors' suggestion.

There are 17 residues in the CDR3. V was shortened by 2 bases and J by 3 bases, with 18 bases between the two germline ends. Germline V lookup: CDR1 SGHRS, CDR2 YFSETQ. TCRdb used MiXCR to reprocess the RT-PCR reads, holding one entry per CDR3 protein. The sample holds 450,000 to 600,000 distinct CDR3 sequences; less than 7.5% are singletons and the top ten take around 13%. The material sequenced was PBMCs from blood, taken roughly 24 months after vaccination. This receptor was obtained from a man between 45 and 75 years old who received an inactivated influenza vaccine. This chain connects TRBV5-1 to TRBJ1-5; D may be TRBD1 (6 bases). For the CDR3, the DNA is TGCGCCAGCAGCTTACAACCGACAGGAGGTAACAATCAGCCCCAGCATTTT. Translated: CASSLQPTGGNNQPQHF.